This T cell receptor beta chain stems from a study of T cell repertoires in cytomegalovirus infection. On the study more broadly: Indications of both CMV infection and matching HLA type were provided by public TCR beta signatures.

Comments on this clonotype: The antigen is unknown.

The V gene end was trimmed by 0 bases and the J gene end by 6 bases; junction bases not matched to a gene: 11. Germline loops: CDR1 SGHNT, CDR2 YYREEE (reference sequence). CDR3 length: 18 amino acids. Study-level findings and limits: Within the response measured ex vivo, HLA-C-restricted CMV-specific TCR beta clonotypes were dominant. Cumulative public TCR beta family frequency identified CMV carriers with the relevant HLA.

In TCRdb, the reads were re-called with MiXCR into one record per CDR3 protein. The repertoire holds roughly 720,000 distinct CDR3 sequences, with approximately 34% as singletons. The chain combines TRBV5-4 with TRBJ1-6, with 8 positions matching TRBD1. Sequenced: PBMCs. This TCR derives from a human donor in good health (CMV status not recorded). Some clones in this sample may be carry-over from other donors' samples. DNA for the CDR3: TGTGCCAGCAGCTTGGGGGGGGCGCCGGGACAGGCTAATTCACCCCTCCACTTT. Translation gives CASSLGGAPGQANSPLHF.